Below, 21 T cell receptor beta chains from the same sample are listed, as sequenced in a study of T cells in Graves' hyperthyroidism and ophthalmopathy. Amplification yielded TCR beta CDR3 regions, with RNA transcripts as the source. The study used the HTBI primer set for a first-round RT-PCR of the TCR CDR3. From the multiplex PCR reads, TCRdb called clonotypes with MiXCR, one entry per CDR3 protein. Among about 400,000 distinct CDR3 sequences listed, about 15% were seen once. Input material: blood. These TCRs come from a man aged 18-30 years with Graves' ophthalmopathy.

This clonotype was counted between two and nine times. The chain employs TRBV10-3 and TRBJ1-4; 8 nucleotides match TRBD1. V trimming: 4 bases; J trimming: 7 bases; junction bases outside the gene matches: 5. The CDR3 is made up of 14 amino acids. In germline, CDR1 is ENHRY, CDR2 SYGVKD. DNA of the CDR3: TGTGCCATCAGTGCCGACAGGGGAGGTGAAAAACTGTTTTTT. Its protein is CAISADRGGEKLFF.

Of note for this clonotype: It is likely a read error, because the conserved phenylalanine at the end of the CDR3 is missing. This chain uses TRBV5-6 with TRBJ2-7; D could derive from TRBD1 or TRBD2 (6 bases each). The length of the CDR3 is 14 residues. CDR1 and CDR2 (germline): SGHDT, YYEEEE. The V gene lost 3 bases and the J gene lost 6 bases, with 16 bases spanning the gap. The CDR3 protein is CASSSGPGGFEQYL. For the CDR3, the DNA is TGTGCCAGCAGCTCCGGACCCGGGGGCTTCGAGCAGTACCTC.

This clonotype was counted many times. DNA of the CDR3: TGCAGTGCCCCGGGACAGGGAGCTGGGCTGAACACTGAAGCTTTCTTT. It is translated as CSAPGQGAGLNTEAFF. The rearrangement joins TRBV20-1 to TRBJ1-1; 9 nucleotides agree with TRBD1. CDR1 DFQATT and CDR2 SNEGSKA come from the germline V gene (reference sequence). The length of the CDR3 is 16 residues. Trimming cost V 6 bases and J 0 bases; bases outside gene matches: 11.

This clonotype was found many times. This chain links TRBV5-1 with TRBJ1-1; a possible D gene is TRBD1 (5 bases). CDR3 length: 11 amino acids. V shed 4 bases and J shed 9 bases, with 10 bases lying between them. Germline-derived CDR1 and CDR2 are SGHRS and YFSETQ. The chain's CDR3 is CASSHGAQAFF. Here the CDR3 DNA reads TGCGCCAGCAGCCATGGGGCTCAAGCTTTCTTT.

The table lists this clonotype with many counts. The J gene is TRBJ2-7, the V gene TRBV3-1, with a tentative D call TRBD2 (5 bases). The V gene's germline CDR1 is LGHDT and CDR2 YNNKEL (reference sequence). This CDR3 comprises 15 residues. Trimming left V 1 base short and J 0 bases short, with 10 bases between. The CDR3 DNA sequence: TGTGCCAGCAGCCAAGGCGGGTCCAGCTCCTACGAGCAGTACTTC. Protein sequence: CASSQGGSSSYEQYF.

The rearrangement links TRBV18 to TRBJ2-4, with D possibly being TRBD2 (7 bases). Trimming pared 0 bases from V and 4 bases from J, leaving 13 bases between. The CDR3 is made up of 16 amino acids. Germline CDR1 and CDR2: KGHSH and LQKENI. The CDR3 DNA sequence: TGTGCCAGCTCACCACCGGGGGGGCTCGAAAAAAACATTCAGTACTTC. It encodes CASSPPGGLEKNIQYF.

This clonotype was observed at least ten times. The chain employs TRBV30 and TRBJ1-2, with no clear D. The germline V gene has CDR1 GTSNPN and CDR2 SVGIG (reference sequence). The CDR3 runs 13 residues. Trimming removed 0 bases from V and 5 bases from J, with 10 bases in between. Written as DNA, the CDR3 is TGTGCCTGGAGTGTTCAGGTCGGGTATGGCTACACCTTC. Protein product: CAWSVQVGYGYTF.

The rearrangement uses TRBV28 and TRBJ1-4; tentatively, D is TRBD1 (5 bases). Trimming removed 5 bases from V and 0 bases from J, with 13 bases in between. The germline V gene encodes CDR1 MDHEN and CDR2 SYDVKM. This CDR3 region has 16 residues. In DNA, the CDR3 is TGTGCCAGCAGTCTAACAGGAATCGCAACTAATGAAAAACTGTTTTTT. It translates to CASSLTGIATNEKLFF. Variable domain in full (rest from reference TRBV28 and TRBJ1-4): DVKVTQSSRYLVKRTGEKVFLECVQDMDHENMFWYRQDPGLGLRLIYFSYDVKMKEKGDIPEGYSVSREKKERFSLILESASTNQTSMYLCASSLTGIATNEKLFFGSGTQLSVL.

This clonotype appeared many times. V gene TRBV7-2 combines with J gene TRBJ1-6; D may be TRBD1 (5 bases). Germline V gene data show CDR1 as SGHTA and CDR2 as FQGNSA. This CDR3 has 15 residues. V was trimmed by 1 base and J by 9 bases, leaving 13 bases between them. DNA for the CDR3: TGTGCCAGCAGCTTAGGGGTCGGGCAGGGTTCACCCCTCCACTTT. It is translated as CASSLGVGQGSPLHF.

A note on this clonotype: With a much larger clone just one base away, this may be a read error. The genes are TRBV5-1 and TRBJ2-7, with D possibly TRBD1 on 5 matching bases. Looked up from germline, CDR1 is SGHRS and CDR2 is YFSETQ. CDR3 length: 13 amino acids. V shed 4 bases and J shed 8 bases, with 16 bases lying between them. CDR3 residues: CASSTSTVYKQYF. In DNA, the CDR3 is TGCGCCAGCAGCACGTCGACAGTATACAAGCAGTACTTC.

This clonotype was seen many times. The chain joins TRBV5-6 to TRBJ2-1, with 8 bases aligning to TRBD2. The ends lost 4 bases at V and 7 bases at J; junction bases unmatched: 10. The CDR3 sequence is 15 residues long. Germline CDR1 SGHDT, CDR2 YYEEEE. CDR3 in amino acids: CASSPAGTSKNEQFF. CDR3 sequence (DNA): TGTGCCAGCAGCCCGGCGGGGACTAGTAAAAATGAGCAGTTCTTC.

With regard to this clonotype: Just one base apart from a much larger clone, this may be a read error. V and J are TRBV30 and TRBJ2-2; maybe TRBD2 (5 bases). The CDR3 totals 13 residues. Germline V gene sequence: CDR1 GTSNPN, CDR2 SVGIG (reference sequence). With 4 bases removed from V and 8 bases from J, the gap between germline ends came to 14 bases. CDR3 bases: TGTGCCTGGAATCGGGGTTTGGCGGGGGAGCTGTTTTTT. Translation: CAWNRGLAGELFF. Together with reference TRBV30 and TRBJ2-2, the CDR3 gives the full variable domain: SQTIHQWPATLVQPVGSPLSLECTVEGTSNPNLYWYRQAAGRGLQLLFYSVGIGQISSEVPQNLSASRPQDRQFILSSKKLLLSDSGFYLCAWNRGLAGELFFGEGSRLTVL.

Comments on this clonotype: A much larger clone differs by one base, so this may be a read error. The rearrangement uses TRBV11-2 and TRBJ2-7; no clear D. CDR3 length: 14 amino acids. CDR1 is SGHAT, CDR2 FQNNGV, per germline. The V gene lost 5 bases and the J gene lost 3 bases, with 14 bases spanning the gap. CDR3 loop: CASSREDGFYEQYF. The CDR3 nucleotides are TGTGCCAGCAGCCGAGAAGACGGCTTCTACGAGCAGTACTTC.

V is TRBV6-9 and J is TRBJ2-7; D uncertain. Deletions cut 4 bases from V and 7 bases from J, with 20 bases between. Germline V CDR1 and CDR2: MNHGY, SVAAGI. There are 15 residues in the CDR3. CDR3 in amino acids: CASSFRRSLRHEQYF. The CDR3 DNA follows: TGTGCCAGCAGTTTTCGGAGATCCCTTAGACATGAGCAGTACTTC.

This clonotype was counted only a few times. The genes are TRBV11-1 and TRBJ2-5, with D perhaps matching TRBD1 or TRBD2 (6 bases each). The CDR3 length is 14 residues. The ends were cut back, 7 bases at V and 5 bases at J, with 17 bases in the middle. CDR1 SGHAT and CDR2 FQDESV come from the germline V gene (reference sequence). CDR3 bases: TGTGCCAGCACCAGGGGACTCCCAGGGGAGACCCAGTACTTC. Protein product: CASTRGLPGETQYF.

At least ten counts were recorded for this clonotype. J is TRBJ1-2 and V is TRBV3-1, with D maybe TRBD1 (6 bases). Per germline, CDR1 LGHDT and CDR2 YNNKEL (reference sequence). V shed 3 bases and J shed 8 bases, with 13 bases lying between them. CDR3 length: 13 residues. The CDR3 spells CASSQKGGTGYTF. The CDR3 coding sequence is TGTGCCAGCAGCCAGAAAGGGGGGACAGGCTACACCTTC.

This clonotype was observed at least ten times. The rearrangement joins TRBV10-3 to TRBJ1-5, with 9 bases matching TRBD1. The V segment lost 3 bases and the J segment 3 bases; nucleotides outside the gene matches: 9. The CDR3 loop spans 17 amino acids. Germline CDR1 is ENHRY and CDR2 is SYGVKD. The CDR3 DNA is TGTGCCATCAGTGACCCAAAGGGACAGGGAAACAATCAGCCCCAGCATTTT. Translating it yields CAISDPKGQGNNQPQHF.

This clonotype has just one count. One end of the junction fails to match germline, which may point to a read error. This sequence joins TRBV5-1 and TRBJ1-2, with D maybe TRBD1 (5 bases). The length of the CDR3 is 14 residues. The germline gives CDR1 SGHRS, CDR2 YFSETQ. In DNA, the CDR3 is TGTGCCAGCGCGACGTCCCGGGGGGACTATGGCTACACCTTC. Translated: CASATSRGDYGYTF.

V is TRBV12-3 or TRBV12-4 and J is TRBJ1-2; possibly TRBD1 for D (5 bases). V lost 6 bases, J lost 8 bases, and 19 bases lay in between. The CDR3 consists of 14 residues. For the CDR3, the DNA is TGTGCCAGCAGCCAAGATTGGGGGTTTGGCGGCTACACCTTC. This encodes CASSQDWGFGGYTF.

This clonotype was recorded at least ten times. This chain links TRBV11-2 with TRBJ2-5; 10 nucleotides agree with TRBD2. This CDR3 contains 15 residues. CDR1 and CDR2 (germline): SGHAT, FQNNGV. The V and J ends lost 3 bases and 3 bases, in that order; junction bases with no gene match: 4. The CDR3 is CASSLGLAGEETQYF. The CDR3 nucleotides read TGTGCCAGCAGCTTGGGTCTAGCGGGAGAAGAGACCCAGTACTTC. Filled out from reference TRBV11-2 and TRBJ2-5, the complete variable domain reads EAGVAQSPRYKIIEKRQSVAFWCNPISGHATLYWYQQILGQGPKLLIQFQNNGVVDDSQLPKDRFSAERLKGVDSTLKIQPAKLEDSAVYLCASSLGLAGEETQYFGPGTRLLVL.

This clonotype was seen at least ten times. Written as DNA, the CDR3 is TGTGCCAGCAGTGCAATCGGGGCATCGAAGCCTAACTATGGCTACACCTTC. Encoded protein: CASSAIGASKPNYGYTF. V is TRBV2 and J is TRBJ1-2; perhaps TRBD1 as D (5 bases). Germline V CDR1 and CDR2: SNHLY, FYNNEI. The CDR3 runs 17 residues. Trimming took 4 bases from V and 0 from J, leaving 18 bases between them.